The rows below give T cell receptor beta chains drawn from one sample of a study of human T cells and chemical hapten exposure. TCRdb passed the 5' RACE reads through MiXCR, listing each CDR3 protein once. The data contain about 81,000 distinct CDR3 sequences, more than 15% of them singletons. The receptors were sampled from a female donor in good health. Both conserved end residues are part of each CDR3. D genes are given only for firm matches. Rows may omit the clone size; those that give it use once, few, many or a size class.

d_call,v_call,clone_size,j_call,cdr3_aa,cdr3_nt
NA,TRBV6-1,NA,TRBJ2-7,CASSEASTGTYEQYF,TGTGCCAGCAGTGAAGCGTCAACAGGGACGTACGAGCAGTACTTC
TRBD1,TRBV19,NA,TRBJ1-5,CASSLRQGGNQPQHF,TGTGCCAGTAGTCTCCGACAGGGAGGGAATCAGCCCCAGCATTTT
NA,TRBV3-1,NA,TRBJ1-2,CASSQATGRSGYTF,TGTGCCAGCAGCCAAGCTACGGGAAGGAGTGGCTACACCTTC
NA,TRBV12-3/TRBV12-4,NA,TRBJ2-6,CASSAAASGANVLTF,TGTGCCAGCAGTGCCGCAGCCTCTGGGGCCAACGTCCTGACTTTC
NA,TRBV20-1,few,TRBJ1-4,CSAHTGLNEKLFF,TGCAGTGCTCATACTGGACTAAATGAAAAACTGTTTTTT
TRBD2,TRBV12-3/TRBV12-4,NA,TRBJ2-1,CASSFWSSGRNEQFF,TGTGCCAGCAGTTTTTGGTCTAGCGGGAGGAATGAGCAGTTCTTC
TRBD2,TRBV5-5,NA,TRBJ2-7,CASSLGVAGAWSYEQYF,TGTGCCAGCAGCTTGGGGGTAGCGGGAGCTTGGTCCTACGAGCAGTACTTC
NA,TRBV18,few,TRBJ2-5,CASSPPGLQETQYF,TGTGCCAGCTCACCACCGGGACTCCAAGAGACCCAGTACTTC
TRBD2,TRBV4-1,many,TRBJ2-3,CASSSPSGGPIDTQYF,TGCGCCAGCAGCTCTCCTAGCGGGGGGCCGATAGATACGCAGTATTTT
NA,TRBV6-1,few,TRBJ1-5,CASSGGWQVQPQHF,TGTGCCAGCAGTGGGGGATGGCAGGTCCAGCCCCAGCATTTT
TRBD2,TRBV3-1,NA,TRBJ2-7,CASSQIGAGGYEQYF,TGTGCCAGCAGCCAGATTGGAGCGGGAGGCTACGAGCAGTACTTC
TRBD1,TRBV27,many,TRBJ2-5,CASSLSRGRETQYF,TGTGCCAGCAGTTTATCAAGGGGGCGCGAGACCCAGTACTTC
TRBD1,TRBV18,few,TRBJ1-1,CASSPKIPGQGAKNTEAFF,TGTGCCAGCTCCCCAAAAATTCCGGGACAGGGGGCTAAGAACACTGAAGCTTTCTTT
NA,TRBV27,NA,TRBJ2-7,CASSSAGGIVMQYF,TGTGCCAGCAGTTCGGCGGGCGGAATAGTTATGCAGTACTTC
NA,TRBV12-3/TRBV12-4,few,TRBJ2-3,CASSLERADTQYF,TGTGCCAGCAGTTTAGAGAGGGCAGATACGCAGTATTTT
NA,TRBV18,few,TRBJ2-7,CASSPGTVPYEQYF,TGTGCCAGCTCACCCGGGACGGTCCCCTACGAGCAGTACTTC
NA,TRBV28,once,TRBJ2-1,CASSLYREASSYNEQFF,TGTGCCAGCAGTTTATATCGGGAAGCGAGCTCCTACAATGAGCAGTTCTTC
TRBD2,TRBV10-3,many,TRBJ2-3,CAISETLGLAGSTASTDTQYF,TGTGCCATCAGTGAGACCCTCGGACTAGCGGGGAGCACGGCTAGCACAGATACGCAGTATTTT
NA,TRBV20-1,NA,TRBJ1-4,CSARARDGNEKLFF,TGCAGTGCTAGGGCTCGGGACGGGAATGAAAAACTGTTTTTT
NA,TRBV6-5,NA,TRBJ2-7,CASSPGFTYEQYF,TGTGCCAGCAGTCCGGGATTCACCTACGAGCAGTACTTC
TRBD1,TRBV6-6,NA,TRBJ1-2,CASRDRDRDYGYTF,TGTGCCAGTCGAGACAGGGACAGGGACTATGGCTACACCTTC
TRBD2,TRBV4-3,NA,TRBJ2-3,CASSHTAGGSTDTQYF,TGCGCCAGCAGCCACACAGCGGGGGGATCCACAGATACGCAGTATTTT
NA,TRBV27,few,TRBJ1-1,CATAQRGTHNTEAFF,TGTGCCACCGCCCAGCGGGGAACCCACAACACTGAAGCTTTCTTT
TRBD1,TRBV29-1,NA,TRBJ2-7,CSVGVGTGSYEQYF,TGCAGCGTTGGAGTAGGGACAGGCAGCTACGAGCAGTACTTC
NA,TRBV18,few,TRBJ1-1,CASFSARNTEAFF,TGTGCCAGCTTCTCAGCCAGGAACACTGAAGCTTTCTTT
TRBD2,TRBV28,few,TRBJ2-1,CASSSKDRVGTSGRREQFF,TGTGCCAGCAGTTCCAAGGACAGGGTGGGGACTAGCGGGCGCCGAGAGCAGTTCTTC
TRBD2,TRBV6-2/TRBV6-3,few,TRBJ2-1,CASRLAGLYNEQFF,TGTGCCAGCCGACTAGCGGGGTTGTACAATGAGCAGTTCTTC
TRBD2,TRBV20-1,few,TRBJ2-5,CSARGLAGGQETQYF,TGCAGTGCTAGAGGACTAGCGGGGGGGCAAGAGACCCAGTACTTC
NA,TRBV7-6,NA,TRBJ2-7,CASSLGGDGSYEQYF,TGTGCCAGCAGCTTAGGAGGGGACGGATCCTACGAGCAGTACTTC
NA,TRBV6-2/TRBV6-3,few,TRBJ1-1,CASSSKTMYEAFF,TGTGCCAGCAGTTCCAAGACAATGTATGAAGCTTTCTTT
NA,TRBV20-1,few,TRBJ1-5,CSAVPQSQGQPQHF,TGCAGTGCTGTACCCCAATCTCAGGGGCAGCCCCAGCATTTT
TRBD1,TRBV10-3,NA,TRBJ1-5,CAIRETGDLNQPQHF,TGTGCCATCAGGGAGACAGGGGATTTAAATCAGCCCCAGCATTTT
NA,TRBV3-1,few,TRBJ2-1,CASSPRSGRAYNEQFF,TGTGCCAGCAGCCCCCGCAGCGGCCGAGCCTACAATGAGCAGTTCTTC
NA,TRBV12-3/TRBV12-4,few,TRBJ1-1,CASSLEAGSRAFF,TGTGCCAGCAGTTTAGAGGCAGGGTCAAGAGCTTTCTTT
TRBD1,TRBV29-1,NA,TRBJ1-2,CSATTDRGAYGYTF,TGCAGCGCTACTACGGACAGGGGGGCCTATGGCTACACCTTC
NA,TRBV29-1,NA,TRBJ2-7,CSVGRSTESYEQYF,TGCAGCGTTGGACGGTCTACGGAGTCCTACGAGCAGTACTTC
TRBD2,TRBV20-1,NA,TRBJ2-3,CSAQAGADTQYF,TGCAGTGCTCAAGCGGGGGCGGATACGCAGTATTTT
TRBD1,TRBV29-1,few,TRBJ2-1,CSAGTGEHNEQFF,TGCAGCGCTGGGACAGGGGAGCACAATGAGCAGTTCTTC
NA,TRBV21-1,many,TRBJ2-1,CASSKALPTGMDEQFF,TGTGCCAGCAGCAAAGCCCTCCCGACAGGGATGGATGAGCAGTTCTTC
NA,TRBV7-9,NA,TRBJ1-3,CASSLKGDNGNTIYF,TGTGCCAGCAGCTTAAAGGGGGATAACGGAAACACCATATATTTT